These 29 T cell receptor beta chains were sequenced from one sample in a study of blood T cells in healthy people across ages. Combining a sample-barcoded 5' primer with a J-beta primer mix, a second PCR ran for roughly 7 to 11 cycles. Each CDR3 protein gets one entry after TCRdb re-called the 5' RACE reads with MiXCR. The sample lists hundreds of thousands of distinct CDR3 sequences, 45% to 50% seen once, with 25% to 35% in the top ten. The sequenced sample was blood. These receptors were collected from a woman aged 60-70 years in good health.

Remarks on this clonotype: This clone may be a read error of a much larger clone one base away. The chain couples TRBV28 to TRBJ1-6, with TRBD1 matching over 10 bases. Germline CDR1 reads MDHEN; CDR2 reads SYDVKM. The CDR3 loop spans 13 amino acids. In nucleotides, the CDR3 is TGTGCCAGCAGAGGGACAGGGGCTTCACCCCCCCACTTT. It codes for CASRGTGASPPHF.

The chain carries TRBV20-1 and TRBJ1-5; D is perhaps TRBD1 (6 bases). CDR1 and CDR2 from the germline V gene are DFQATT and SNEGSKA (reference sequence). Trimming left V 6 bases short and J 4 bases short, with 13 bases between. This CDR3 comprises 13 residues. The CDR3 coding sequence is TGCAGTGCCGCACCCGGACAGAATCAGCCCCAGCATTTT. Protein sequence: CSAAPGQNQPQHF.

V and J are TRBV20-1 and TRBJ2-1; D is uncertain. The ends were cut back, 0 bases at V and 2 bases at J, with 17 bases in the middle. The CDR3 runs 17 residues. Germline-derived CDR1 and CDR2 are DFQATT and SNEGSKA (reference sequence). The CDR3 loop is CSARDPWAGGAYNEQFF. The CDR3 bases are TGCAGTGCTAGAGATCCCTGGGCAGGTGGGGCCTACAATGAGCAGTTCTTC.

This clonotype was seen a handful of times. The genes are TRBV7-2 and TRBJ2-1; D unclear. Trimming stripped 5 bases from V and 2 bases from J, with 13 bases between. The CDR3 consists of 15 residues. In germline, CDR1 is SGHTA, CDR2 FQGNSA. This chain's CDR3 is CASSLARGAYNEQFF. The CDR3 nucleotides are TGTGCCAGCAGCCTTGCGAGAGGAGCCTACAATGAGCAGTTCTTC.

This chain connects TRBV12-3 or TRBV12-4 to TRBJ1-5; TRBD1 is a possible D gene (5 bases). The germline V and J ends were trimmed by 2 bases and 3 bases, with 11 bases remaining between them. The CDR3 is 15 amino acids. The CDR3 region is CASSLQSGANQPQHF. In nucleotides, the CDR3 is TGTGCCAGCAGTTTACAGTCTGGGGCCAATCAGCCCCAGCATTTT.

This clonotype occurred a few times. CDR3 in DNA: TGTGCCAGCAGCCCTATGTCGGGACAGACTCTTAACTATGGCTACACCTTC. It encodes CASSPMSGQTLNYGYTF. V and J are TRBV4-2 and TRBJ1-2; TRBD1 agrees at 7 bases. Per germline, CDR1 LGHNA and CDR2 YNFKEQ. This CDR3 has 17 residues. The ends lost 4 bases at V and 1 base at J; junction bases unmatched: 12.

This clonotype was seen only once. The chain combines TRBV5-1 with TRBJ2-7, with 8 bases fitting TRBD1. Germline CDR1 and CDR2: SGHRS and YFSETQ. V was pared by 4 bases and J by 2 bases, with 5 bases of the junction left unmatched. The CDR3 is 14 residues long. The CDR3 DNA follows: TGCGCCAGCAGCGCCCAGGGGGCTACCTACGAGCAGTACTTC. Its protein is CASSAQGATYEQYF.

V is TRBV7-9 and J is TRBJ1-1, with D tentatively TRBD1 (5 bases). The CDR3 consists of 13 residues. Germline V gene data show CDR1 as SEHNR and CDR2 as FQNEAQ (reference sequence). V was clipped by 10 bases and J by 4 bases, with 16 bases between them. The CDR3 nucleotides read TGTGCCATACAGGCAGGGAGGGGCACTGAAGCTTTCTTT. The encoded protein is CAIQAGRGTEAFF.

The rearrangement uses TRBV27 and TRBJ2-7; D is possibly TRBD2 (5 bases). Germline-derived CDR1 and CDR2 are MNHEY and SMNVEV (reference sequence). CDR3 length equals 14 residues. With 3 bases removed from V and 2 bases from J, the gap between germline ends came to 11 bases. CDR3 region: CASSFGGWAYEQYF. As DNA, the CDR3 is TGTGCCAGCAGTTTCGGCGGGTGGGCCTACGAGCAGTACTTC.

The chain couples TRBV7-9 to TRBJ2-1; TRBD2 matches 14 bases. After removal of 5 bases from V and 2 bases from J, the junction contained 8 bases not matched to a gene. The CDR3 runs to 18 residues. Germline V gives CDR1 SEHNR, CDR2 FQNEAQ (reference sequence). The DNA for the CDR3 is TGTGCCAGCAGCCCGGGACTAGCGGGAGAAGGAGCCTACAATGAGCAGTTCTTC. Its translation is CASSPGLAGEGAYNEQFF.

In this sample, this clonotype turned up once. This sequence joins TRBV11-1 and TRBJ2-1; D unclear. This CDR3 comprises 15 residues. In germline, CDR1 is SGHAT, CDR2 FQDESV (reference sequence). Trimming took 6 bases from V and 0 from J, leaving 12 bases between them. The CDR3 is CASSPFMSSYNEQFF. CDR3 nucleotide sequence: TGTGCCAGCAGTCCTTTTATGAGCTCCTACAATGAGCAGTTCTTC.

This chain joins TRBV3-1 and TRBJ2-1, with 9 bases lining up with TRBD1. With V trimmed by 4 bases and J by 8 bases, 6 bases remained unmatched. The CDR3 contains 14 residues. Germline V gene lookup returns CDR1 LGHDT and CDR2 YNNKEL (reference sequence). The CDR3 nucleotides are TGTGCCAGCAGCCTACAGGGGGCCGGGGATGAGCAGTTCTTC. Translated, it gives CASSLQGAGDEQFF.

The CDR3 nucleotides are TGTGCCAGCAGTGTCGTAGGTAGAGGCGGCTACACCTTC. Protein product: CASSVVGRGGYTF. The chain combines TRBV12-3 or TRBV12-4 with TRBJ1-2; D remains ambiguous. The CDR3 sequence is 13 residues long. V was clipped by 5 bases and J by 8 bases, with 15 bases between them.

The chain carries TRBV29-1 and TRBJ2-1; 8 bases fit TRBD1. The V gene end was trimmed by 5 bases and the J gene end by 0 bases; junction bases not matched to a gene: 9. There are 16 residues in the CDR3. Germline V gives CDR1 SQVTM, CDR2 ANQGSEA. This CDR3 reads CSVLGDRRSSYNEQFF. Here the CDR3 DNA reads TGCAGCGTTCTGGGGGACAGGCGATCCTCCTACAATGAGCAGTTCTTC.

The chain is built from TRBV27 and TRBJ1-1; D gene uncertain. Germline CDR1 and CDR2: MNHEY and SMNVEV (reference sequence). The ends were cut back, 8 bases at V and 0 bases at J, with 13 bases in the middle. The CDR3 totals 14 residues. In DNA form, the CDR3 reads TGTGCCAGCGGTCCCTGGACGGTGAACACTGAAGCTTTCTTT. Its translation is CASGPWTVNTEAFF.

The rearrangement joins TRBV5-6 to TRBJ2-1, with 9 bases lining up with TRBD1. Germline-derived CDR1 and CDR2 are SGHDT and YYEEEE. The CDR3 length is 18 residues. The V segment lost 9 bases and the J segment 4 bases; nucleotides outside the gene matches: 20. For the CDR3, the DNA is TGTGCCAAGCCTGCTCGGACAGGGGCCGCTTGGGGGTACAATGAGCAGTTCTTC. Its protein is CAKPARTGAAWGYNEQFF. The whole variable domain, filled in from reference TRBV5-6 and TRBJ2-1, reads DAGVTQSPTHLIKTRGQQVTLRCSPKSGHDTVSWYQQALGQGPQFIFQYYEEEERQRGNFPDRFSGHQFPNYSSELNVNALLLGDSALYLCAKPARTGAAWGYNEQFFGPGTRLTVL.

The genes are TRBV29-1 and TRBJ2-2; weak D call: TRBD2 (6 bases). V lost 7 bases to trimming and J lost 5 bases, with 11 bases between them. Germline V gene lookup returns CDR1 SQVTM and CDR2 ANQGSEA. The CDR3 runs to 12 residues. The CDR3 spells CSGRESTGELFF. DNA for the CDR3: TGCAGCGGGAGGGAATCGACCGGGGAGCTGTTTTTT.

The chain has TRBV29-1 and TRBJ2-7, with D tentatively TRBD1 (5 bases). Germline V gene sequence: CDR1 SQVTM, CDR2 ANQGSEA. V was pared by 5 bases and J by 7 bases, with 21 bases between. This CDR3 is built from 14 residues. CDR3 sequence: CSVLLDNGYNEQYF. The CDR3 DNA is TGCAGCGTTTTGCTGGACAACGGCTACAATGAGCAGTACTTC.

This rearrangement joins TRBV18 to TRBJ1-2; D is perhaps TRBD1 (5 bases). Germline values: CDR1 KGHSH, CDR2 LQKENI. Trimming took 3 bases from V and 5 from J, leaving 16 bases between them. This CDR3 contains 15 residues. CDR3 protein: CASSPGQAKGYGYTF. Here the CDR3 DNA reads TGTGCCAGCTCACCGGGGCAGGCCAAGGGATATGGCTACACCTTC.

Points on this clonotype: The germline gene is not matched at one end of the junction; a read error may be the cause. V is TRBV5-1 and J is TRBJ2-3; 7 bases agree with TRBD1. The germline gives CDR1 SGHRS, CDR2 YFSETQ. The CDR3 runs 17 residues. For the CDR3, the DNA is TGCGCCAGCAGCTTGGCTCAAAGACAGGGTCTCACAGATACGCCGTATTTT. Translation gives CASSLAQRQGLTDTPYF.

This rearrangement joins TRBV3-1 to TRBJ2-7; no definite D call. V was clipped by 4 bases and J by 1 base, with 11 bases between them. The CDR3 loop spans 14 amino acids. Germline V gene lookup returns CDR1 LGHDT and CDR2 YNNKEL (reference sequence). The CDR3 sequence is CASSRTQISYEQYF. The CDR3 region has the DNA TGTGCCAGCAGCCGGACGCAAATTTCCTACGAGCAGTACTTC.

This CDR3 reads CASSLLPQGSLGDNEQFF. The CDR3 DNA reads TGTGCCAGCAGCCTGTTACCACAGGGAAGCCTTGGGGACAATGAGCAGTTCTTC. The chain employs TRBV7-8 and TRBJ2-1, with D perhaps matching TRBD1 (6 bases). The germline gives CDR1 SGHVS, CDR2 FQNEAQ. The V and J ends lost 5 bases and 5 bases respectively, with 25 bases between them. CDR3 length: 18 amino acids. The full variable domain, with the rest looked up from reference TRBV7-8 and TRBJ2-1, is GAGVSQSPRYKVAKRGQDVALRCDPISGHVSLFWYQQALGQGPEFLTYFQNEAQLDKSGLPSDRFFAERPEGSVSTLKIQRTQQEDSAVYLCASSLLPQGSLGDNEQFFGPGTRLTVL.

The J gene is TRBJ2-1, the V gene TRBV7-9; 10 nucleotides match TRBD1. In germline, CDR1 is SEHNR, CDR2 FQNEAQ (reference sequence). J lost 4 bases, V lost 8 bases, and 5 bases had no gene match. The CDR3 contains 14 residues. The CDR3 loop reads CASPTGQGYNEQFF. As DNA, the CDR3 is TGTGCCAGCCCCACGGGACAGGGGTACAATGAGCAGTTCTTC.

This sequence joins TRBV30 and TRBJ1-4; unclear D gene. The V gene's germline CDR1 is GTSNPN and CDR2 SVGIG (reference sequence). Deletions cut 0 bases from V and 16 bases from J, with 12 bases between. This CDR3 region has 11 residues. Here the CDR3 DNA reads TGTGCCTGGAGTGTCGGACTGGCCCCGTTTTTT. It encodes CAWSVGLAPFF.

The chain is built from TRBV6-2 or TRBV6-3 and TRBJ1-1; unclear D gene. Germline V lookup: CDR1 MNHEY, CDR2 SVGEGT. The germline V and J ends were trimmed by 1 base and 5 bases, with 2 bases remaining between them. The CDR3 length is 11 residues. The CDR3 reads CASSYLTEAFF. In DNA form, the CDR3 reads TGTGCCAGCAGTTACTTAACTGAAGCTTTCTTT.

This clonotype was observed a handful of times. As DNA, the CDR3 is TGCAGTGCTAGAGATAGGAGGGAGGGGCAGACCCAGTACTTC. Its protein product is CSARDRREGQTQYF. This chain links TRBV20-1 with TRBJ2-7, with 7 positions matching TRBD2. The J call may be faulty, since TRBJ2-5 better matches the DNA end. The CDR3 loop spans 14 amino acids. CDR1 and CDR2 (germline): DFQATT, SNEGSKA (reference sequence).

This clonotype was observed once. V is TRBV4-2 and J is TRBJ1-1; D unresolved. This CDR3 is 13 amino acids long. The germline V gene encodes CDR1 LGHNA and CDR2 YNFKEQ. Trimming stripped 3 bases from V and 0 bases from J, with 5 bases between. CDR3 amino acids: CASSQNLNTEAFF. Written as DNA, the CDR3 is TGTGCCAGCAGCCAGAACTTGAACACTGAAGCTTTCTTT.

This clonotype was detected a few times. This rearrangement joins TRBV28 to TRBJ2-7; D not certain. CDR3 size: 13 residues. V shed 2 bases and J shed 4 bases, with 9 bases lying between them. Per germline, CDR1 MDHEN and CDR2 SYDVKM. The CDR3 DNA is TGTGCCAGCAGTTTAAATAGGATGTACGAGCAGTACTTC. Its translation is CASSLNRMYEQYF.

There are a few counts of this clonotype. V gene TRBV7-8 combines with J gene TRBJ2-5; the match to TRBD2 covers 13 bases. The CDR3 has 16 amino acids. Losses at the gene ends were 5 bases for V and 3 bases for J; bases not matched to a gene: 6. Germline-derived CDR1 and CDR2 are SGHVS and FQNEAQ. The CDR3 DNA is TGTGCCAGCAGCCCGGGGACTAGCGGGAAAAAAGAGACCCAGTACTTC. Protein product: CASSPGTSGKKETQYF.